This entry is about one T cell receptor (beta chain). Its antigen remains unidentified. The data belong to a study of brain metastases from non-small cell lung cancer. General observations from the study: Paired brain metastases and primary tumors largely shared TCR repertoires. T-cell infiltration was lower in brain metastases than primaries (P < 0.001). Compared with their matched primary tumors, around 68% of brain metastases showed expanded T-cell clones.

V was pared by 1 base and J by 5 bases, with 14 bases between. The CDR3 consists of 15 residues. CDR1 MGHRA and CDR2 YSYEKL come from the germline V gene. Here immunoSEQ multiplex PCR was the method, and the copy in TCRdb shows in-frame clones only, minus some. The sample has about 4,200 clones, about nine tenths seen once. Sequencing was done on a sample of primary lung tumor tissue. The sequence was collected from a donor at least 40 years old with non-small cell lung cancer. V usage is TRBV4-1 and J usage is TRBJ1-2; D perhaps matches TRBD1 (5 bases). DNA for the CDR3: TGCGCCAGCAGCCAAGGGGGTAGGGGTAGTTATGGCTACACCTTC. Its protein product is CASSQGGRGSYGYTF.